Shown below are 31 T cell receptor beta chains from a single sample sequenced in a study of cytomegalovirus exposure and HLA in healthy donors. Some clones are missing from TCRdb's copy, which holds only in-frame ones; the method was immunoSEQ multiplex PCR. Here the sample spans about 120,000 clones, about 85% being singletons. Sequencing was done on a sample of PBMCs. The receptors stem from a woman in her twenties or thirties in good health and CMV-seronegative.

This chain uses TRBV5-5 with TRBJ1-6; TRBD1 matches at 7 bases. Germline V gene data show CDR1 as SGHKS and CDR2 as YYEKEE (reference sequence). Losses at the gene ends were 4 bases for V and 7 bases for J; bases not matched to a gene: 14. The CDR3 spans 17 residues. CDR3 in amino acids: CASSQGAAGGRNSPLHF. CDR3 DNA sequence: TGTGCCAGCAGCCAAGGCGCGGCAGGGGGTCGGAATTCACCCCTCCACTTT.

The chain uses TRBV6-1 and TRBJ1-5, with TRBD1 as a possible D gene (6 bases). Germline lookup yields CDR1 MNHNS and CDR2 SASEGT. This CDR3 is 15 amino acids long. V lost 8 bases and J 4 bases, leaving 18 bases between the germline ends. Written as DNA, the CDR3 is TGTGCCAGCGGGTCGATCAGGGGTCGGAATCAGCCCCAGCATTTT. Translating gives CASGSIRGRNQPQHF.

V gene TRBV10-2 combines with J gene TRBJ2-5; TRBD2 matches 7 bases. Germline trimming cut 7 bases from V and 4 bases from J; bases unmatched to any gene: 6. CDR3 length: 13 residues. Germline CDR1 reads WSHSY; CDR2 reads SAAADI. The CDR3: CASKVAGTETQYF. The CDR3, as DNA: TGCGCCAGCAAGGTAGCGGGTACAGAGACCCAGTACTTC.

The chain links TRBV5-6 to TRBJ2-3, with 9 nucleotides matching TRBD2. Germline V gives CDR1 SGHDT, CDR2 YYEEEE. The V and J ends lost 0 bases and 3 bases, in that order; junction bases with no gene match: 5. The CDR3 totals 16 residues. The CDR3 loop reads CASSLGLAGGTDTQYF. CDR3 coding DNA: TGTGCCAGCAGCTTGGGGTTGGCGGGGGGGACAGATACGCAGTATTTT.

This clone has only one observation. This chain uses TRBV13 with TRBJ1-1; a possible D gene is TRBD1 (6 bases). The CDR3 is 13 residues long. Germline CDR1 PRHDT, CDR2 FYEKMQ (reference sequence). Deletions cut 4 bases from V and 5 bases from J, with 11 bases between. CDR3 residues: CASSSGGPTEAFF. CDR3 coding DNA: TGTGCCAGCAGCTCGGGGGGCCCGACTGAAGCTTTCTTT.

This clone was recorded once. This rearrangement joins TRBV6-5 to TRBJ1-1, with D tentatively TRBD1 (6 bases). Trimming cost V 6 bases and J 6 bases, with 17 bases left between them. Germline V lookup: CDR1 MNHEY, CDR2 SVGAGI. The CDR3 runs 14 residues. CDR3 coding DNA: TGTGCCAGCAGCCCGAAAACAGGGTTGGCTGAAGCTTTCTTT. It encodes CASSPKTGLAEAFF.

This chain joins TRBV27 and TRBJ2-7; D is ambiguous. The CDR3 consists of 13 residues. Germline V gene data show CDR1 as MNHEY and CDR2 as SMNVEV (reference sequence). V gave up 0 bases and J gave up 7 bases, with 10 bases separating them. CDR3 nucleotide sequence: TGTGCCAGCAGTTTATCGACGGTCGGGGAGCAGTACTTC. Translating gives CASSLSTVGEQYF.

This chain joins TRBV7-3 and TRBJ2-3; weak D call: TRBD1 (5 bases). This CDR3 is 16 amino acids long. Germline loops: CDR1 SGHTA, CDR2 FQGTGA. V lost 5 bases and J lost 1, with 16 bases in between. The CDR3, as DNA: TGTGCCAGCAGCCCCAACGGCAGGGCAGGCACAGATACGCAGTATTTT. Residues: CASSPNGRAGTDTQYF.

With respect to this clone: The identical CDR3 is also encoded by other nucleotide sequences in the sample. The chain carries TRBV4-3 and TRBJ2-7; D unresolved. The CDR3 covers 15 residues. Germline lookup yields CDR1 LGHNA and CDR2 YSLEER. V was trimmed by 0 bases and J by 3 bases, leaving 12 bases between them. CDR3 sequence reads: CASSQDRGRGYEQYF. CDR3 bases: TGCGCCAGCAGCCAAGATAGAGGCAGAGGCTACGAGCAGTACTTC.

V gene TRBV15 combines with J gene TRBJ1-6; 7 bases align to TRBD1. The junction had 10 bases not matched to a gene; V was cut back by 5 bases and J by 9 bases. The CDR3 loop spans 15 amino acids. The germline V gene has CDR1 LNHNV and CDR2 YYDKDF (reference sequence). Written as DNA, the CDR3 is TGTGCCACCAGCCGGGAAACAGGGGTGGCTTCACCCCTCCACTTT. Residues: CATSRETGVASPLHF.

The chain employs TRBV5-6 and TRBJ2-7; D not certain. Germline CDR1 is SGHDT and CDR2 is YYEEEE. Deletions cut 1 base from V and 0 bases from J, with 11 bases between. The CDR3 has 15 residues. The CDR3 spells CASSLNQLHSYEQYF. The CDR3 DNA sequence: TGTGCCAGCAGCTTGAATCAGTTACACTCCTACGAGCAGTACTTC.

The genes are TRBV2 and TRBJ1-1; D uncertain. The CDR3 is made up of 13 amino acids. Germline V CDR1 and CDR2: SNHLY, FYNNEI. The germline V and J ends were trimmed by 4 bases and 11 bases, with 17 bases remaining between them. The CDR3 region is CASSGNIPAGAFF. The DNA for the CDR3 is TGTGCCAGCAGTGGGAACATACCCGCGGGGGCTTTCTTT.

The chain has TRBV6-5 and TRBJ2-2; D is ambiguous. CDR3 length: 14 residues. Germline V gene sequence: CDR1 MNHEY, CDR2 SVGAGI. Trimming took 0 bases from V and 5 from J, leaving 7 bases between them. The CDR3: CASSYSPGTGELFF. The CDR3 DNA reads TGTGCCAGCAGTTACTCTCCCGGGACCGGGGAGCTGTTTTTT.

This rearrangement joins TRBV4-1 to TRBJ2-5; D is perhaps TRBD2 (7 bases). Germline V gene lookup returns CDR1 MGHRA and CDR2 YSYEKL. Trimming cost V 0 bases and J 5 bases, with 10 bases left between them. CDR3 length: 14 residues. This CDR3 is CASSQEGGPETQYF. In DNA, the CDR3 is TGCGCCAGCAGCCAAGAGGGGGGGCCGGAGACCCAGTACTTC.

The DNA of the CDR3 is TGTGCCTGGATGGCGGGGGGGCTTCTCGGGGAGCTGTTTTTT. Amino acid sequence: CAWMAGGLLGELFF. The chain recombines TRBV30 with TRBJ2-2; 9 bases align to TRBD2. Per the germline V gene, CDR1 is GTSNPN and CDR2 is SVGIG (reference sequence). The CDR3 totals 14 residues. Trimming took 4 bases from V and 7 from J; bases not matched to a gene: 7.

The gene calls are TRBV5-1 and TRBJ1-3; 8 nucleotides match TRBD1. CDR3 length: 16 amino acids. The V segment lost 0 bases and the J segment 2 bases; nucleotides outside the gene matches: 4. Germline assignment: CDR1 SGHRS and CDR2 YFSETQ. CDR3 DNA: TGCGCCAGCAGCTTGGGTCTGGACAGGGCTGGAAACACCATATATTTT. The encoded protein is CASSLGLDRAGNTIYF.

CDR3 loop: CASSQAFTGEETQYF. CDR3 nucleotide sequence: TGTGCCAGCAGCCAAGCTTTTACGGGGGAAGAGACCCAGTACTTC. The chain has TRBV4-2 and TRBJ2-5, with a possible D match to TRBD2 (6 bases). The CDR3 has 15 residues. Germline-derived CDR1 and CDR2 are LGHNA and YNFKEQ. V was trimmed by 1 base and J by 3 bases, leaving 12 bases between them.

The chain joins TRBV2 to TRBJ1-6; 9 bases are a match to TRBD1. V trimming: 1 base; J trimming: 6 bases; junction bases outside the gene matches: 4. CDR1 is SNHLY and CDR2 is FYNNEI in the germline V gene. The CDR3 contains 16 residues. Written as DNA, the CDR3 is TGTGCCAGCAGTGAAGTGGGACAGGGACTTAATTCACCCCTCCACTTT. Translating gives CASSEVGQGLNSPLHF.

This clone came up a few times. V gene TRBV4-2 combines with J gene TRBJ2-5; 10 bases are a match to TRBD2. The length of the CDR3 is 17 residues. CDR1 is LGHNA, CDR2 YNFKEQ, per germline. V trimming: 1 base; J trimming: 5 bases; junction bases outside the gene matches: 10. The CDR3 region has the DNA TGTGCCAGCAGCCAAGGGCTAGAGCGGGGGGGCCTGGAGACCCAGTACTTC. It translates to CASSQGLERGGLETQYF.

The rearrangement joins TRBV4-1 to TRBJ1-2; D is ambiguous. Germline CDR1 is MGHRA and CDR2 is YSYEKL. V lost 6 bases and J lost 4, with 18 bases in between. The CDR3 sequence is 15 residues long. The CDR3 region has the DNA TGCGCCAGCAGGATCGACATTTTTTTCCTCTATGGCTACACCTTC. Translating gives CASRIDIFFLYGYTF.

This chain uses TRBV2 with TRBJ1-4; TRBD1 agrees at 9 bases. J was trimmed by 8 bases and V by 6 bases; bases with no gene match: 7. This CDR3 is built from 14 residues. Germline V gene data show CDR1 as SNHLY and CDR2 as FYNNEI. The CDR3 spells CASSVDRGGEKLFF. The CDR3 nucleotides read TGTGCCAGCAGCGTGGACAGGGGTGGGGAAAAACTGTTTTTT.

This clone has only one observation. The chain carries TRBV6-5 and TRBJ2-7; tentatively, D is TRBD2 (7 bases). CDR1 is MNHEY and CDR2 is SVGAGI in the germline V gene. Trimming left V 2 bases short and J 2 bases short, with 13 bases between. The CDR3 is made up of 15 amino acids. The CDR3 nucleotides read TGTGCCAGCAGTTACGGGAGGGGGGGAACCTACGAGCAGTACTTC. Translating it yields CASSYGRGGTYEQYF.

CDR3 sequence (DNA): TGCAGCGCACTTCAGGTATTGGAGACCCAGTACTTC. Translating gives CSALQVLETQYF. This chain links TRBV29-1 with TRBJ2-5; the D is unclear. The CDR3 extends over 12 amino acids. Germline CDR1 SQVTM, CDR2 ANQGSEA. Trimming cost V 7 bases and J 5 bases, with 14 bases left between them.

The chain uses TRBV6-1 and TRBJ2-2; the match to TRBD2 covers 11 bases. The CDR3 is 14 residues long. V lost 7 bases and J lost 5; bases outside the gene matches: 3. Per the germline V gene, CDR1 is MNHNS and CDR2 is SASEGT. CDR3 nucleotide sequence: TGTGCCAGCAAGACTAGCGGGGAGACCGGGGAGCTGTTTTTT. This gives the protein CASKTSGETGELFF.

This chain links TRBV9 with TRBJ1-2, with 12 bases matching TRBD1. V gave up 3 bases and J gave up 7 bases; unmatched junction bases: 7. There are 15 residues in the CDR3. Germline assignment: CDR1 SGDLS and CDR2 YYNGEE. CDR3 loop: CASSALGTGGTGYTF. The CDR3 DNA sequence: TGTGCCAGCAGCGCCCTAGGGACAGGGGGCACTGGCTACACCTTC.

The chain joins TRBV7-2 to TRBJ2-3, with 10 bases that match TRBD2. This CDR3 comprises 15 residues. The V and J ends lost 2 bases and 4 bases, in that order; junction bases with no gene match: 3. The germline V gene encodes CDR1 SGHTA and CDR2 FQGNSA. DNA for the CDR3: TGTGCCAGCAGCTTATCAGCGGGGGGGCCAGATACGCAGTATTTT. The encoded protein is CASSLSAGGPDTQYF.

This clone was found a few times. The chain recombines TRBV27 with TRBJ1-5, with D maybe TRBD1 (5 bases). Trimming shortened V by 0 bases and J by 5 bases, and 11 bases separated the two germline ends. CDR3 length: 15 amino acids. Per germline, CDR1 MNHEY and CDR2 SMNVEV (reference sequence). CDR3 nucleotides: TGTGCCAGCAGTTTATCGGGGCGGTCGGATCAGCCCCAGCATTTT. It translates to CASSLSGRSDQPQHF.

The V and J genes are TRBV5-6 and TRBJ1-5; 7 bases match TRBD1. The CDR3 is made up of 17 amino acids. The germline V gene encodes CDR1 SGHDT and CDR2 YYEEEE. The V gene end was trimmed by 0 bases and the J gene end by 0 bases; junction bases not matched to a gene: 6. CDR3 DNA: TGTGCCAGCAGCTTGGGGCGCAGGGGGAATAGCAATCAGCCCCAGCATTTT. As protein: CASSLGRRGNSNQPQHF.

CDR3 protein: CATKTGTSGYTDTQYF. In nucleotides, the CDR3 is TGTGCCACTAAGACCGGGACTAGCGGTTACACAGATACGCAGTATTTT. The chain links TRBV2 to TRBJ2-3; 11 bases are a match to TRBD2. Losses at the gene ends were 10 bases for V and 2 bases for J; bases not matched to a gene: 11. CDR1 is SNHLY and CDR2 is FYNNEI in the germline V gene. This CDR3 is built from 16 residues.

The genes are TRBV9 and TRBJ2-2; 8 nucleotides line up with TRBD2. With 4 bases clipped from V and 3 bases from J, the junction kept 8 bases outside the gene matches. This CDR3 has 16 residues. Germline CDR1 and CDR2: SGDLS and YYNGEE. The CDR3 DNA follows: TGTGCCAGCAGCCCCTCCAGCGGGGGTTACACCGGGGAGCTGTTTTTT. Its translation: CASSPSSGGYTGELFF.

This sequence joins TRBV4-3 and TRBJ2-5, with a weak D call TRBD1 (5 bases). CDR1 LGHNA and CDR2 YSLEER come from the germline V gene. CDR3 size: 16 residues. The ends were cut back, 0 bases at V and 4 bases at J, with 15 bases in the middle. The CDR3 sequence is CASSQDLTAWGETQYF. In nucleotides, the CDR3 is TGCGCCAGCAGCCAAGATTTGACAGCTTGGGGAGAGACCCAGTACTTC.